This record concerns one T cell receptor beta chain sequence. The sample comes from a study of blood T cell repertoires in COVID-19. Study context: Samples taken during acute and convalescent COVID-19 were collected in the United States, Italy and Spain. PBMCs, B-cell-depleted T cells, or T cells provided the cDNA or gDNA that made up the material.

Measured with immunoSEQ multiplex PCR; TCRdb has only the in-frame clones, and not every one. There are roughly 200,000 clones in the sample; 65% to 85% occur only once, and around 4% lies in the top ten. Material: peripheral blood. This receptor was taken from a man aged 45-65 years with active or convalescent COVID-19.

DNA of the CDR3: TGTGCCAGCAGCAAGTTCAGGGTCTCTGGGGCCAACGTCCTGACTTTC. Protein product: CASSKFRVSGANVLTF. The chain employs TRBV9 and TRBJ2-6; D is possibly TRBD1 (5 bases). V lost 4 bases and J 0 bases, leaving 11 bases between the germline ends. CDR3 size: 16 residues. From germline, CDR1 is SGDLS and CDR2 YYNGEE.